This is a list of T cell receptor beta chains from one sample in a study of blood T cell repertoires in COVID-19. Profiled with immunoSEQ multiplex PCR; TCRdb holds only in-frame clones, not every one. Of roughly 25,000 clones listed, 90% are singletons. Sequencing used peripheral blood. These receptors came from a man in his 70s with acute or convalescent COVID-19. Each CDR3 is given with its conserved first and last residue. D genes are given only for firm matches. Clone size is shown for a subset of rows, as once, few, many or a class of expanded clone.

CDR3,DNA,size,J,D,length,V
CASSPGGTSGIYEQYF,TGCGCCAGCAGCCCAGGAGGGACTAGCGGGATATACGAGCAGTACTTC,.,TRBJ2-7,TRBD2,16,TRBV4-3
CASSISSGQGNEKLFF,TGTGCCAGTAGTATTTCTTCGGGACAGGGGAATGAAAAACTGTTTTTT,few,TRBJ1-4,TRBD1,16,TRBV19
CASSLSSGRDEQFF,TGTGCCAGTAGTTTGTCTAGCGGGAGAGATGAGCAGTTCTTC,.,TRBJ2-1,TRBD2,14,TRBV19
CASSSPGQGGNGYTF,TGCGCCAGCAGCTCGCCAGGACAGGGAGGAAATGGCTACACCTTC,once,TRBJ1-2,TRBD1,15,TRBV5-1
CASSERTGESNQPQHF,TGTGCCAGCAGTGAAAGAACAGGGGAGAGCAATCAGCCCCAGCATTTT,.,TRBJ1-5,TRBD1,16,TRBV6-1
CASSLVRQHSPGELFF,TGTGCCAGCAGCTTAGTGAGACAGCATTCACCCGGGGAGCTGTTTTTT,.,TRBJ2-2,.,16,TRBV7-8
CATSGGGGPQETQYF,TGTGCCACCAGCGGCGGGGGGGGGCCCCAAGAGACCCAGTACTTC,few,TRBJ2-5,TRBD2,15,TRBV9
CASSPQGGQETQYF,TGCGCCAGCAGCCCCCAAGGGGGCCAAGAGACCCAGTACTTC,.,TRBJ2-5,.,14,TRBV5-1
CASSHRDRAADTQYF,TGTGCCAGCAGCCACCGGGACAGGGCGGCAGATACGCAGTATTTT,.,TRBJ2-3,TRBD1,15,TRBV7-9
CASSYSQGPQFF,TGTGCCAGCAGTTACTCACAGGGGCCTCAGTTCTTC,.,TRBJ2-1,TRBD1,12,TRBV6-2/TRBV6-3
CASRTGQGNEKLFF,TGTGCCAGCAGAACGGGACAGGGGAATGAAAAACTGTTTTTT,.,TRBJ1-4,TRBD1,14,TRBV28
CASSPLMGEDTEAFF,TGTGCCAGCAGCCCCCTTATGGGGGAGGACACTGAAGCTTTCTTT,.,TRBJ1-1,.,15,TRBV7-9
CASSSSPGDQSEQFF,TGCGCCAGCAGCTCGTCTCCGGGAGATCAGTCCGAGCAGTTCTTC,.,TRBJ2-1,.,15,TRBV5-1
CASSKPPDRLNQPQHF,TGCGCCAGCAGCAAACCCCCGGACAGACTCAATCAGCCCCAGCATTTT,.,TRBJ1-5,.,16,TRBV4-3
CSVEDPGEITEAFF,TGCAGCGTTGAAGATCCGGGGGAGATCACTGAAGCTTTCTTT,.,TRBJ1-1,.,14,TRBV29-1
CASISRDNNREKLFF,TGTGCCAGCATTTCCCGGGACAACAATCGGGAAAAACTGTTTTTT,.,TRBJ1-4,.,15,TRBV6-6
CASSLRRDTDTEAFF,TGTGCCAGCAGCTTACGACGGGACACCGACACTGAAGCTTTCTTT,.,TRBJ1-1,.,15,TRBV7-3
CASSLAGANGYTF,TGCGCCAGCAGCTTGGCTGGGGCCAATGGCTACACCTTC,.,TRBJ1-2,.,13,TRBV5-1
CASSVAVTGNTIYF,TGTGCCAGCAGCGTAGCAGTTACGGGAAACACCATATATTTT,.,TRBJ1-3,.,14,TRBV9
CASSTGQGLYEQYF,TGTGCCAGCTCAACAGGACAGGGCCTCTACGAGCAGTACTTC,.,TRBJ2-7,TRBD1,14,TRBV18
CASSHPPGDTQYF,TGTGCCAGCAGCCACCCCCCGGGTGATACGCAGTATTTT,.,TRBJ2-3,.,13,TRBV11-1
CASSLRQGFGNTIYF,TGTGCCAGTAGTCTCCGGCAGGGTTTTGGAAACACCATATATTTT,.,TRBJ1-3,.,15,TRBV19
CASRYYRGRMNTEAFF,TGTGCCAGCAGATACTACAGGGGGAGGATGAACACTGAAGCTTTCTTT,.,TRBJ1-1,TRBD1,16,TRBV28
CASSLGTSNYEQYF,TGTGCCAGCAGTTTGGGGACTAGTAATTACGAGCAGTACTTC,once,TRBJ2-7,TRBD2,14,TRBV27
CASSLGGTGQNQPQHF,TGTGCCAGCAGCTTGGGGGGGACAGGGCAAAATCAGCCCCAGCATTTT,.,TRBJ1-5,TRBD1,16,TRBV5-4
CASSRGGGPGTEAFF,TGTGCCAGCAGTCGAGGTGGTGGTCCGGGGACTGAAGCTTTCTTT,once,TRBJ1-1,.,15,TRBV6-5
CASSLLAGGNTGELFF,TGTGCCAGCAGCTTATTGGCAGGGGGGAACACCGGGGAGCTGTTTTTT,.,TRBJ2-2,TRBD1,16,TRBV11-2
CASSLEWPREQFF,TGTGCCAGCAGCTTAGAGTGGCCCAGAGAGCAGTTCTTC,.,TRBJ2-1,.,13,TRBV7-2
CASSPGQGVDQPQHF,TGTGCCAGCTCACCGGGACAGGGGGTCGATCAGCCCCAGCATTTT,.,TRBJ1-5,TRBD1,15,TRBV18
CASSLRSGIWDEQFF,TGTGCCAGTAGCCTCCGGAGCGGGATCTGGGATGAGCAGTTCTTC,.,TRBJ2-1,TRBD2,15,TRBV19
CASSRITTAEDGYTF,TGTGCCAGCAGTCGGATTACGACAGCCGAGGATGGCTACACCTTC,once,TRBJ1-2,.,15,TRBV5-5
CASSLGLAGGTGELFF,TGTGCCAGCAGCTTGGGACTAGCGGGAGGAACCGGGGAGCTGTTTTTT,few,TRBJ2-2,TRBD2,16,TRBV9
CASSTGVYGSGGNEQFF,TGTGCCAGTAGTACCGGGGTATATGGGAGTGGAGGGAATGAGCAGTTCTTC,.,TRBJ2-1,.,17,TRBV19
CASSLGLDYGYTF,TGTGCCAGCAGCTTAGGACTGGACTATGGCTACACCTTC,.,TRBJ1-2,.,13,TRBV7-8
CASSHTRVGEQYF,TGTGCCAGCAGCCATACGAGGGTAGGCGAGCAGTACTTC,.,TRBJ2-7,.,13,TRBV14
CASSPRGANYGYTF,TGTGCCAGCAGCCCACGGGGGGCCAACTATGGCTACACCTTC,.,TRBJ1-2,.,14,TRBV27
CASSLGLTWGGTYEQYF,TGTGCCAGCAGCTTAGGCTTGACTTGGGGGGGAACCTACGAGCAGTACTTC,.,TRBJ2-7,TRBD2,17,TRBV7-3
CASSLGTSGRTSQETQYF,TGTGCCAGCAGCCTCGGGACTAGCGGTAGAACCTCCCAAGAGACCCAGTACTTC,.,TRBJ2-5,TRBD2,18,TRBV4-2
CASSGSGLSDNEQFF,TGCGCCAGCAGCGGATCGGGACTATCCGACAATGAGCAGTTCTTC,.,TRBJ2-1,TRBD2,15,TRBV4-1
CASSPTGLSSYEQYF,TGCGCCAGCAGCCCCACCGGGTTGAGCTCCTACGAGCAGTACTTC,.,TRBJ2-7,.,15,TRBV5-1
CASSPRLAGENTGELFF,TGCGCCAGCAGCCCCCGACTAGCGGGGGAAAACACCGGGGAGCTGTTTTTT,.,TRBJ2-2,TRBD2,17,TRBV5-1
CASSPQFRGTYEQYF,TGTGCCAGCTCACCCCAATTTCGAGGGACCTACGAGCAGTACTTC,.,TRBJ2-7,.,15,TRBV18
CASSTGTLDNSPLHF,TGTGCCAGTAGTACCGGGACACTAGATAATTCACCCCTCCACTTT,.,TRBJ1-6,.,15,TRBV19
CASSPNRDSGNTIYF,TGCGCCAGCAGCCCCAACAGGGACTCTGGAAACACCATATATTTT,.,TRBJ1-3,.,15,TRBV5-1
CASSPRTGDGYTF,TGTGCCAGCAGCCCCCGGACAGGGGATGGCTACACCTTC,few,TRBJ1-2,TRBD1,13,TRBV6-2/TRBV6-3
CASSLDSYTGELFF,TGTGCCAGCAGTTTGGACTCATACACCGGGGAGCTGTTTTTT,.,TRBJ2-2,.,14,TRBV2
CAISETGVSDGNTIYF,TGTGCCATCAGTGAGACAGGGGTTTCGGATGGAAACACCATATATTTT,.,TRBJ1-3,TRBD1,16,TRBV10-3
CASTRHVNTEAFF,TGTGCCAGCACCCGACACGTGAACACTGAAGCTTTCTTT,.,TRBJ1-1,.,13,TRBV28
CASSRTGSTDTQYF,TGTGCCAGCAGCCGGACAGGGAGCACAGATACGCAGTATTTT,.,TRBJ2-3,TRBD1,14,TRBV7-3
CASSTQGLPLGGYTF,TGTGCCAGTTCAACCCAGGGGCTGCCCCTTGGTGGCTACACCTTC,.,TRBJ1-2,.,15,TRBV6-5
CASSTESSYNSPLHF,TGTGCCAGCAGCACTGAAAGTTCCTATAATTCACCCCTCCACTTT,.,TRBJ1-6,.,15,TRBV2
CASSPLAGVLNEQFF,TGTGCCAGCAGCCCCCTAGCGGGAGTCCTAAATGAGCAGTTCTTC,.,TRBJ2-1,TRBD2,15,TRBV7-3
CASSAGLAGNYEQYF,TGTGCCAGCAGCGCGGGACTAGCGGGAAACTACGAGCAGTACTTC,few,TRBJ2-7,TRBD2,15,TRBV9
CASSRISDYSNQPQHF,TGTGCCAGCAGTCGTATCTCGGACTATAGCAATCAGCCCCAGCATTTT,.,TRBJ1-5,.,16,TRBV6-2/TRBV6-3
CASSPAYEQYF,TGTGCCAGCAGCCCTGCCTACGAGCAGTACTTC,.,TRBJ2-7,.,11,TRBV7-9
CASSRDRSTETQYF,TGTGCCAGCTCACGGGACAGATCGACGGAGACCCAGTACTTC,.,TRBJ2-5,TRBD1,14,TRBV18
CASSQEPGQGPSKKLFF,TGTGCCAGCAGCCAAGAACCCGGACAGGGGCCCAGTAAAAAACTGTTTTTT,.,TRBJ1-4,TRBD1,17,TRBV4-2